The T cell receptor beta chain described here comes from a study of cytomegalovirus exposure and HLA in healthy donors. Study observations and caveats: It was approximately 170 TCR beta chains that were listed as cytomegalovirus-associated.

Data came from immunoSEQ multiplex PCR; TCRdb stores just in-frame clones and leaves some out. Here the sample spans some 130,000 clones, 89% being singletons. The ends were cut back, 4 bases at V and 0 bases at J, with 16 bases in the middle. Per germline, CDR1 SGHAT and CDR2 FQNNGV. CDR3 length: 17 amino acids. A remark on this clone: The antigen is undetermined.

The chain links TRBV11-2 to TRBJ1-3; the D is unclear. Sequenced sample: PBMCs. This sequence originates from a woman between 18 and 29 years old in good health and CMV-seronegative. In DNA, the CDR3 is TGTGCCAGCAGCTCCGCCGTGGGCAGGAACTCTGGAAACACCATATATTTT. It encodes CASSSAVGRNSGNTIYF.